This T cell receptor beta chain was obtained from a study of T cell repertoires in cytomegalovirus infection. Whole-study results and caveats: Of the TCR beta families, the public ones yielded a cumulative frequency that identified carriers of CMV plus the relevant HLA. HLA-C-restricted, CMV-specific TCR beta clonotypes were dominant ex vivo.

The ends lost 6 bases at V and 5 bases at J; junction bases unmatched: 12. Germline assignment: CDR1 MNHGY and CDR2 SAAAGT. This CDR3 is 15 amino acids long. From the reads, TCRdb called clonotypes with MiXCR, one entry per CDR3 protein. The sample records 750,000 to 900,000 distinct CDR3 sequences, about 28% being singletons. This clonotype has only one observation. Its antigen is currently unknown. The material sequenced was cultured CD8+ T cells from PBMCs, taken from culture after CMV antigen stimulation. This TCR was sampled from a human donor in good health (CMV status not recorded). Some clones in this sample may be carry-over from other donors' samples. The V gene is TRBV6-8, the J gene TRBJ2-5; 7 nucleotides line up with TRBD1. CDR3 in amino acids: CASRSRQGEGETQYF. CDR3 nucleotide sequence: TGTGCCAGCAGATCCCGACAGGGCGAGGGCGAGACCCAGTACTTC.